Below are 7 T cell receptor beta chains sequenced from a single sample in a study of naive and memory T cell subsets. An equimolar mix of two oligonucleotides served as the beta constant-region primer for TRBC1 and TRBC2. TCRdb re-analysed the UMI-ligation and nested PCR reads in MiXCR, keeping a single row per CDR3 protein. The sample includes tens of thousands of distinct CDR3 sequences, approximately 12% of them seen just once. Sequenced input: effector memory CD4+ T cells from blood. The sample's subset: effector memory, CD45RA- CD27-. The receptor set was obtained from a human donor in good health.

This clonotype has just a few counts. This chain uses TRBV30 with TRBJ2-7; 8 nucleotides agree with TRBD1. This CDR3 has 12 amino acids. V shed 2 bases, J shed 7 bases, and the junction held 4 bases outside the gene matches. The germline CDR1 and CDR2 sequences are GTSNPN and SVGIG (reference sequence). In DNA, the CDR3 is TGTGCCTGGAGTTGGGGACAGGATGAGCAGTACTTC. Protein product: CAWSWGQDEQYF.

The chain recombines TRBV24-1 with TRBJ1-2; D is ambiguous. The CDR3 runs 12 residues. Germline V gene data show CDR1 as KGHDR and CDR2 as SFDVKD. Trimming cost V 1 base and J 10 bases, with 9 bases left between them. The CDR3 nucleotides are TGTGCCACCAGTGATTTCGGAGCCCCCTACACCTTC. It yields the protein CATSDFGAPYTF.

The chain employs TRBV11-1 and TRBJ2-7; 13 bases fit TRBD2. Germline CDR1 and CDR2: SGHAT and FQDESV (reference sequence). Trimming at V came to 5 bases and at J to 3 bases, leaving 4 bases not matched to a gene. The CDR3 runs 15 residues. The CDR3 reads CASSRTSGSVYEQYF. The CDR3 DNA sequence: TGTGCCAGCAGCAGGACTAGCGGGAGTGTCTACGAGCAGTACTTC.

This clonotype has just a few counts. V is TRBV11-2 and J is TRBJ1-4, with a weak D call TRBD1 (5 bases). CDR1 SGHAT and CDR2 FQNNGV come from the germline V gene. This CDR3 is 13 amino acids long. Trimming stripped 8 bases from V and 8 bases from J, with 15 bases between. The chain's CDR3 is CASSFGDEEKLFF. CDR3 nucleotides: TGTGCCAGCTCTTTTGGGGACGAAGAAAAACTGTTTTTT.

This clonotype was recorded many times. V usage is TRBV5-6 and J usage is TRBJ2-5; 9 positions match TRBD1. V trimming: 4 bases; J trimming: 3 bases; junction bases outside the gene matches: 7. Germline V lookup: CDR1 SGHDT, CDR2 YYEEEE. The CDR3 runs to 15 residues. The CDR3 region is CASSPRRTGEETQYF. The CDR3 bases are TGTGCCAGCAGCCCCAGAAGGACAGGGGAAGAGACCCAGTACTTC.

This clonotype was detected ten times or more. This sequence joins TRBV15 and TRBJ2-2, with TRBD2 matching 7 bases. Unmatched junction bases numbered 1, after V lost 3 bases and J lost 0 bases. CDR3 size: 15 residues. CDR1 is LNHNV, CDR2 YYDKDF, per germline (reference sequence). As DNA, the CDR3 is TGTGCCACCAGCAGGGGAGGGGCGAACACCGGGGAGCTGTTTTTT. It translates to CATSRGGANTGELFF.

This clonotype was recorded many times. The chain combines TRBV11-2 with TRBJ1-1; 8 bases agree with TRBD1. CDR3 length: 14 amino acids. Germline loops: CDR1 SGHAT, CDR2 FQNNGV. V lost 1 base, J lost 4 bases, and 2 bases stayed unmatched. The CDR3, as DNA: TGTGCCAGCAGCTTAGGGACAGGGCCCACTGAAGCTTTCTTT. This encodes CASSLGTGPTEAFF.